Below are 26 T cell receptor beta chains sequenced from a single sample in a study of response to subunit inactivated influenza vaccine. TCRdb re-called the RT-PCR reads with MiXCR, one entry per CDR3 protein. The sample consists of approximately 530,000 distinct CDR3 sequences, 13% of them appearing once. The sample in question was PBMCs from blood, obtained 40 to 50 days after vaccination. These receptors were taken from a man between 50 and 59 years old who received an inactivated influenza vaccine.

The table lists this clonotype with a few counts. The genes are TRBV20-1 and TRBJ1-1; no clear D. The V and J ends lost 2 bases and 10 bases respectively, with 11 bases between them. CDR1 is DFQATT and CDR2 is SNEGSKA in the germline V gene (reference sequence). The CDR3 contains 11 residues. The CDR3 region is CSARTTPSAFF. The CDR3 region has the DNA TGCAGTGCTAGAACTACCCCATCAGCTTTCTTT.

This clonotype has a count of ten or more. V and J are TRBV12-3 or TRBV12-4 and TRBJ2-7; TRBD1 agrees at 10 bases. Losses at the gene ends were 5 bases for V and 6 bases for J; bases not matched to a gene: 10. This CDR3 has 15 residues. Here the CDR3 DNA reads TGTGCCAGCAGTAAGGGAGGGACAGGGGACTTCGAGCAGTACTTC. This encodes CASSKGGTGDFEQYF.

The table lists this clonotype with many counts. V and J are TRBV3-1 and TRBJ2-7; the D is unclear. This CDR3 is built from 13 residues. CDR1 and CDR2 (germline): LGHDT, YNNKEL (reference sequence). V lost 0 bases and J lost 6, with 9 bases in between. The CDR3 protein is CASSQEGGSEQYF. CDR3 bases: TGTGCCAGCAGCCAAGAAGGCGGATCCGAGCAGTACTTC.

V and J are TRBV28 and TRBJ2-2; D is perhaps TRBD2 (5 bases). Looked up from germline, CDR1 is MDHEN and CDR2 is SYDVKM. The CDR3 runs 12 residues. V lost 7 bases, J lost 8 bases, and 11 bases lay in between. In DNA, the CDR3 is TGTGCCAGCACCCGAGGGTTAGGGGAGCTGTTTTTT. Protein: CASTRGLGELFF.

This clonotype has a handful of counts. J is TRBJ2-5 and V is TRBV5-1, with 8 bases lining up with TRBD1. The germline gives CDR1 SGHRS, CDR2 YFSETQ. The ends lost 0 bases at V and 4 bases at J; junction bases unmatched: 14. The CDR3 totals 18 residues. CDR3 loop: CASSLGDPGGHLGETQYF. The CDR3, as DNA: TGCGCCAGCAGCTTGGGGGACCCAGGGGGCCACCTCGGAGAGACCCAGTACTTC.

This clonotype was observed a few times. The J gene is TRBJ1-5, the V gene TRBV7-2, with TRBD1 matching 9 bases. The CDR3 consists of 16 residues. Losses at the gene ends were 4 bases for V and 6 bases for J; bases not matched to a gene: 10. Germline lookup yields CDR1 SGHTA and CDR2 FQGNSA. The CDR3 DNA sequence: TGTGCCAGCAGCTCAACAGGGGGCAAATTTTTTCAGCCCCAGCATTTT. This translates into CASSSTGGKFFQPQHF.

The J gene is TRBJ1-5, the V gene TRBV27; D is possibly TRBD1 (6 bases). The CDR3 is 15 residues long. V was clipped by 6 bases and J by 5 bases, with 17 bases between them. Germline-derived CDR1 and CDR2 are MNHEY and SMNVEV (reference sequence). The CDR3 here is CASRAAGVPDQPQHF. The CDR3 DNA reads TGTGCCAGCAGAGCGGCAGGGGTTCCCGATCAGCCCCAGCATTTT.

The chain's CDR3 is CASSPRTDWKLTYEQYF. The CDR3 DNA reads as TGCGCCAGCAGCCCTCGTACAGACTGGAAGCTAACCTACGAGCAGTACTTC. The rearrangement links TRBV4-1 to TRBJ2-7; D not certain. The CDR3 runs to 17 residues. Trimming left V 4 bases short and J 2 bases short, with 21 bases between. CDR1 is MGHRA and CDR2 is YSYEKL in the germline V gene.

V usage is TRBV5-1 and J usage is TRBJ2-5, with a tentative D call TRBD2 (6 bases). The CDR3 is 13 amino acids. The germline V and J ends were trimmed by 8 bases and 1 base, with 12 bases remaining between them. Germline CDR1 SGHRS, CDR2 YFSETQ. The CDR3 nucleotides are TGCGCCAGTCGGACCGGGAGCCAAGAGACCCAGTACTTC. This gives the protein CASRTGSQETQYF.

The chain has TRBV12-3 or TRBV12-4 and TRBJ2-1; D might be TRBD2 (6 bases). The V gene lost 4 bases and the J gene lost 6 bases, with 10 bases spanning the gap. This CDR3 region has 13 residues. CDR3 sequence: CASSSTSSNEQFF. The CDR3 DNA reads TGTGCCAGCAGTTCGACTAGTAGCAATGAGCAGTTCTTC.

Many counts were recorded for this clonotype. This chain connects TRBV20-1 to TRBJ1-2, with unresolved D. V shed 7 bases and J shed 4 bases, with 7 bases lying between them. This CDR3 contains 10 residues. Germline-derived CDR1 and CDR2 are DFQATT and SNEGSKA (reference sequence). CDR3 amino acids: CSVQAYGYTF. The CDR3 nucleotides read TGCAGTGTACAAGCCTATGGCTACACCTTC.

This chain uses TRBV4-1 with TRBJ1-2; D might be TRBD1 (5 bases). Germline lookup yields CDR1 MGHRA and CDR2 YSYEKL. Trimming left V 5 bases short and J 5 bases short, with 18 bases between. CDR3 length equals 15 residues. In DNA, the CDR3 is TGCGCCAGCAGCTACGAAGCGGGGGGGGGTTATGGCTACACCTTC. The encoded protein is CASSYEAGGGYGYTF.

The gene calls are TRBV20-1 and TRBJ2-7; 7 nucleotides line up with TRBD1. The V segment lost 6 bases and the J segment 5 bases; nucleotides outside the gene matches: 10. The germline CDR1 and CDR2 sequences are DFQATT and SNEGSKA (reference sequence). The CDR3 consists of 13 residues. CDR3 DNA: TGCAGTGCGGCGAGAGGGACAGCAAACGAGCAGTACTTC. Protein: CSAARGTANEQYF.

This clonotype was picked up a small number of times. The chain employs TRBV25-1 and TRBJ2-3; perhaps TRBD2 as D (5 bases). The V gene lost 8 bases and the J gene lost 0 bases, with 12 bases spanning the gap. Per the germline V gene, CDR1 is MGHDK and CDR2 is SYGVNS. CDR3 size: 14 residues. The CDR3: CASQTGISTDTQYF. The CDR3 DNA is TGTGCCAGCCAAACCGGGATCAGCACAGATACGCAGTATTTT.

This clonotype came up a few times. The J gene is TRBJ2-7, the V gene TRBV10-3; TRBD1 might be the D (6 bases). From germline, CDR1 is ENHRY and CDR2 SYGVKD. V lost 10 bases and J 0 bases, leaving 16 bases between the germline ends. The CDR3 length is 14 residues. CDR3 region: CASRGSVDSYEQYF. CDR3 coding DNA: TGTGCCAGCAGGGGCAGCGTTGACTCCTACGAGCAGTACTTC.

The chain uses TRBV29-1 and TRBJ2-7; D could derive from TRBD1 or TRBD2 (5 bases each). The germline V gene encodes CDR1 SQVTM and CDR2 ANQGSEA. The CDR3 extends over 13 amino acids. Trimming shortened V by 2 bases and J by 5 bases, and 13 bases separated the two germline ends. CDR3 sequence reads: CSVESVRGHEQYF. The CDR3 DNA reads as TGCAGCGTTGAATCGGTGAGGGGCCACGAGCAGTACTTC.

This clonotype was counted many times. The J gene is TRBJ2-1, the V gene TRBV7-3; TRBD1 matches at 9 bases. V shed 4 bases and J 3 bases; nucleotides not matched to a gene: 4. The CDR3 is made up of 15 amino acids. Germline CDR1 is SGHTA and CDR2 is FQGTGA. The CDR3 protein is CASSSGTGIYNEQFF. CDR3 DNA: TGTGCCAGCAGCTCCGGGACAGGGATCTACAATGAGCAGTTCTTC.

This clonotype was detected a few times. The chain joins TRBV20-1 to TRBJ2-3; TRBD2 matches at 10 bases. This CDR3 has 15 residues. Trimming removed 6 bases from V and 6 bases from J; junction bases left unmatched: 12. In germline, CDR1 is DFQATT, CDR2 SNEGSKA (reference sequence). CDR3 nucleotide sequence: TGCAGTGCAAACAGCGGGAGGGGGGCAGGGGATACGCAGTATTTT. Translation: CSANSGRGAGDTQYF.

In its sample, this clonotype was seen a few times. The chain combines TRBV7-6 with TRBJ2-7, with 8 bases aligning to TRBD2. Trimming removed 5 bases from V and 5 bases from J; junction bases left unmatched: 8. The length of the CDR3 is 14 residues. Per germline, CDR1 SGHVS and CDR2 FNYEAQ. This CDR3 is CASSRGTSRDEQYF. Written as DNA, the CDR3 is TGTGCCAGCAGCCGAGGGACTAGTCGGGACGAGCAGTACTTC. Using reference TRBV7-6 and TRBJ2-7 for the parts outside the CDR3, the full variable domain is GAGVSQSPRYKVTKRGQDVALRCDPISGHVSLYWYRQALGQGPEFLTYFNYEAQQDKSGLPNDRFSAERPEGSISTLTIQRTEQRDSAMYRCASSRGTSRDEQYFGPGTRLTVT.

This clonotype was picked up many times. This chain links TRBV12-3 or TRBV12-4 with TRBJ1-1; the D is unclear. V was shortened by 2 bases and J by 6 bases, with 13 bases between the two germline ends. This CDR3 is built from 14 residues. CDR3 protein: CASSLTSRSSEAFF. The CDR3 nucleotides read TGTGCCAGCAGTTTAACCTCCCGTTCATCTGAAGCTTTCTTT.

The DNA for the CDR3 is TGCAGTGCTAGTGGGACTAGCGGGCGCACAGATACGCAGTATTTT. Amino acids: CSASGTSGRTDTQYF. V and J are TRBV20-1 and TRBJ2-3, with 12 positions matching TRBD2. The trim removed 3 bases at V and 1 base at J, leaving 2 bases unmatched. The length of the CDR3 is 15 residues. Germline CDR1 reads DFQATT; CDR2 reads SNEGSKA (reference sequence).

The chain employs TRBV27 and TRBJ1-1, with D uncertain. The germline V gene has CDR1 MNHEY and CDR2 SMNVEV (reference sequence). The CDR3 totals 15 residues. The germline V and J ends were trimmed by 0 bases and 4 bases, with 12 bases remaining between them. The CDR3 protein is CASSLSVAAGTEAFF. The DNA of the CDR3 is TGTGCCAGCAGTTTATCGGTTGCTGCTGGCACTGAAGCTTTCTTT.

The V call is TRBV5-1, the J call TRBJ2-5, with 8 bases aligning to TRBD2. The length of the CDR3 is 15 residues. Germline trimming cut 4 bases from V and 2 bases from J; bases unmatched to any gene: 7. Looked up from germline, CDR1 is SGHRS and CDR2 is YFSETQ. The CDR3 loop reads CASSPDSGVQETQYF. The CDR3 nucleotides read TGCGCCAGCAGCCCGGATAGCGGGGTTCAAGAGACCCAGTACTTC.

Ten or more counts support this clonotype. The genes are TRBV20-1 and TRBJ2-3, with D perhaps TRBD1 or TRBD2 (5 bases each). Germline-derived CDR1 and CDR2 are DFQATT and SNEGSKA (reference sequence). The germline V and J ends were trimmed by 4 bases and 0 bases, with 11 bases remaining between them. The CDR3 length is 14 residues. The DNA for the CDR3 is TGCAGTGCTAAAAGGGGCGGGAGCACAGATACGCAGTATTTT. Encoded protein: CSAKRGGSTDTQYF.

V gene TRBV9 combines with J gene TRBJ1-6; no clear D. Germline V CDR1 and CDR2: SGDLS, YYNGEE. V shed 4 bases and J shed 9 bases, with 11 bases lying between them. The CDR3 is 13 residues long. The CDR3 DNA follows: TGTGCCAGCAGCCCTATTTTGGGTTCACCCCTCCACTTT. Translating it yields CASSPILGSPLHF.

CDR3 amino acids: CASSSWTGGAMNTEAFF. In DNA, the CDR3 is TGTGCCAGCAGCAGCTGGACAGGGGGCGCGATGAACACTGAAGCTTTCTTT. The chain couples TRBV5-4 to TRBJ1-1; 11 bases agree with TRBD1. Per germline, CDR1 SGHNT and CDR2 YYREEE (reference sequence). This CDR3 is 17 amino acids long. Losses at the gene ends were 4 bases for V and 0 bases for J; bases not matched to a gene: 8.